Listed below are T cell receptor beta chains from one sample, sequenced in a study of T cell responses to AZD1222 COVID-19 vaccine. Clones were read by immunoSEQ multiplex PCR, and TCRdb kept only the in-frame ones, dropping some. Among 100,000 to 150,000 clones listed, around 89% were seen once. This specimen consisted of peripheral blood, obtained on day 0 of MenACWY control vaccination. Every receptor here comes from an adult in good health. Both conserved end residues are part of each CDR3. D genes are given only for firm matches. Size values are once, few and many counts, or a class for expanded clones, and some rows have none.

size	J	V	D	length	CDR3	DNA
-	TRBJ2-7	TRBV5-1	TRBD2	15	CASSHPSGSGDEQYF	TGCGCCAGCAGCCACCCCAGCGGGAGCGGCGACGAGCAGTACTTC
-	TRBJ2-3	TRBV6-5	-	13	CASRNTPSDTQYF	TGTGCCAGCAGAAACACACCGTCAGATACGCAGTATTTT
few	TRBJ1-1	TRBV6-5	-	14	CASTVGSWNTEAFF	TGTGCCAGCACCGTAGGGTCCTGGAACACTGAAGCTTTCTTT
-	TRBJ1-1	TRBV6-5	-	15	CASSFERQGGTEAFF	TGTGCCAGCAGTTTCGAGAGGCAGGGTGGCACTGAAGCTTTCTTT
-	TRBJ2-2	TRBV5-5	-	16	CASSLSGSWNTGELFF	TGTGCCAGCAGCTTGAGCGGATCTTGGAACACCGGGGAGCTGTTTTTT
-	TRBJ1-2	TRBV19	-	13	CASSITEFYGYTF	TGTGCCAGTAGTATCACAGAATTCTATGGCTACACCTTC
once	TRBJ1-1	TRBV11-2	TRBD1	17	CASSLRGQMNSNTEAFF	TGTGCCAGCAGCTTAAGGGGACAGATGAATTCGAACACTGAAGCTTTCTTT
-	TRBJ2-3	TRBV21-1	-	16	CASSSPLFDYTDTQYF	TGTGCCAGCAGCAGCCCACTTTTCGACTACACAGATACGCAGTATTTT
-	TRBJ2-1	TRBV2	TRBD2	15	CASRTGTSSYNEQFF	TGTGCCAGCAGGACTGGGACTAGCAGTTACAATGAGCAGTTCTTC
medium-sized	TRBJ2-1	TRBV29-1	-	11	CSVEDYNEQFF	TGCAGCGTTGAAGACTACAATGAGCAGTTCTTC
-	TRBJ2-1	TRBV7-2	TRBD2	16	CASSLAGGGPIYEQFF	TGTGCCAGCAGCTTAGCTGGGGGAGGGCCAATCTATGAGCAGTTCTTC
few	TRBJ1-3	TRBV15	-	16	CATSSFTRGPGNTIYF	TGTGCCACCAGCAGCTTTACCCGGGGTCCTGGAAACACCATATATTTT
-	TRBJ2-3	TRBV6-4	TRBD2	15	CASSPLAGGADTQYF	TGTGCCAGCAGCCCACTAGCGGGAGGGGCGGATACGCAGTATTTT
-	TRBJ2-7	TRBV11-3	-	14	CASSLDGQTYEQYF	TGTGCCAGCAGCTTAGACGGACAGACCTACGAGCAGTACTTC
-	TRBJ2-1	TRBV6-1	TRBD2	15	CASSETSGRFYEQFF	TGTGCCAGCAGTGAGACTAGCGGGAGATTCTATGAGCAGTTCTTC
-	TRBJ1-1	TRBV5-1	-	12	CASSPGFSEAFF	TGCGCCAGCAGCCCAGGGTTCTCTGAAGCTTTCTTT
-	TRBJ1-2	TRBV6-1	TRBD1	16	CASSEAPTGANYGYTF	TGTGCCAGCAGTGAAGCCCCGACAGGGGCTAACTATGGCTACACCTTC
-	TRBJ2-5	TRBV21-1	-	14	CASITRGVQETQYF	TGTGCCAGCATTACCAGGGGGGTCCAAGAGACCCAGTACTTC
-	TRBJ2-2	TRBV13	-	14	CASLPRRGTGELFF	TGTGCCAGCCTCCCCCGGAGGGGCACCGGGGAGCTGTTTTTT
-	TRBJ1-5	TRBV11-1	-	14	CASSLDSGNQPQHF	TGTGCCAGCAGCTTAGACTCTGGGAATCAGCCCCAGCATTTT
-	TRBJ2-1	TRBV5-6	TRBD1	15	CASSLPGQTNVEQFF	TGTGCCAGCAGCTTGCCGGGACAGACTAACGTTGAGCAGTTCTTC
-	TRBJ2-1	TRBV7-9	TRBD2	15	CASSLVTSGSNEQFF	TGTGCCAGCAGCTTAGTGACTAGCGGGAGCAATGAGCAGTTCTTC
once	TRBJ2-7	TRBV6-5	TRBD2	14	CASAGGTTSYEQYF	TGTGCCAGCGCCGGGGGGACGACTTCCTACGAGCAGTACTTC
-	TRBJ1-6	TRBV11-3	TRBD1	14	CASSHRGLNSPLHF	TGTGCCAGCAGCCACAGGGGGCTCAATTCACCCCTCCACTTT
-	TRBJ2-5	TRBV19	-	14	CASRSPSGNPKINF	TGTGCCAGTAGGTCTCCCAGCGGCAACCCTAAAATTAACTTC
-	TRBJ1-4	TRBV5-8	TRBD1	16	CASSALGTGLNEKLFF	TGTGCCAGCAGCGCGTTGGGGACAGGCCTTAATGAAAAACTGTTTTTT
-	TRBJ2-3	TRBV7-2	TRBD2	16	CASSFSGTVRTDTQYF	TGTGCCAGCAGCTTTAGCGGGACGGTTCGCACAGATACGCAGTATTTT
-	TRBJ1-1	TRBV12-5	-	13	CASGFRENTEAFF	TGTGCTAGTGGTTTTCGGGAGAACACTGAAGCTTTCTTT
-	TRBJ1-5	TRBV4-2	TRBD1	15	CASSQTGTGDQPQHF	TGTGCCAGCAGCCAAACCGGGACAGGAGATCAGCCCCAGCATTTT
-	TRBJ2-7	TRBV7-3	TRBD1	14	CASSLGGQGYEQYF	TGTGCCAGCAGCTTGGGGGGACAGGGGTACGAGCAGTACTTC
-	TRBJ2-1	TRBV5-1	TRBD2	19	CASSLAALAGGPSYNEQFF	TGCGCCAGCAGCTTGGCCGCTCTAGCGGGAGGGCCGTCCTACAATGAGCAGTTCTTC
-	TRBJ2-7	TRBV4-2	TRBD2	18	CASSQDPPGLASPYEQYF	TGTGCCAGCAGCCAAGATCCACCCGGACTAGCGTCCCCCTACGAGCAGTACTTC
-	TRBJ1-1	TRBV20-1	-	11	CSARREPGAFF	TGCAGTGCTAGAAGGGAGCCCGGGGCTTTCTTT
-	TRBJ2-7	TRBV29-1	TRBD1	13	CSVAGTASYEQYF	TGCAGCGTTGCCGGGACAGCGAGCTACGAGCAGTACTTC
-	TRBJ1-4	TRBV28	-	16	CASSLQGSATNEKLFF	TGTGCCAGCAGTTTACAGGGATCCGCAACTAATGAAAAACTGTTTTTT
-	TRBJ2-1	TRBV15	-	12	CACDRSYNEQFF	TGTGCCTGCGACCGTTCCTACAATGAGCAGTTCTTC
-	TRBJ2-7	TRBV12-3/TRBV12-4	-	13	CASSLGGAPEQYF	TGTGCCAGCAGTTTAGGGGGGGCTCCGGAGCAGTACTTC
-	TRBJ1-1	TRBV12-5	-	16	CASGSQGWGRGTEAFF	TGTGCTAGTGGTTCCCAGGGTTGGGGGCGCGGGACTGAAGCTTTCTTT
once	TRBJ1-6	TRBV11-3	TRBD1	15	CASSQGGFYNSPLHF	TGTGCCAGCAGCCAAGGGGGCTTTTATAATTCACCCCTCCACTTT
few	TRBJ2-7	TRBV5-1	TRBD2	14	CASSLVAGANEQYF	TGCGCCAGCAGCTTGGTAGCGGGAGCTAACGAGCAGTACTTC
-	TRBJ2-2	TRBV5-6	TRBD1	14	CASSSRGLTGELFF	TGTGCCAGCAGTTCAAGGGGGCTCACCGGGGAGCTGTTTTTT
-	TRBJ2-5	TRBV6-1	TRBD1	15	CASSEENRGRETQYF	TGTGCCAGCAGCGAAGAGAATAGGGGGCGGGAGACCCAGTACTTC
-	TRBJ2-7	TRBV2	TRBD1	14	CASRARVGGNEQYF	TGTGCCAGCAGGGCCCGTGTAGGGGGCAACGAGCAGTACTTC
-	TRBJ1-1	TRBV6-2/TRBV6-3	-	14	CASSYAPLETEAFF	TGTGCCAGCAGTTACGCCCCTTTAGAGACTGAAGCTTTCTTT